This entry features one TCR beta chain sequence. The CDR3 loop spans 13 amino acids. V was clipped by 5 bases and J by 6 bases; unmatched bases: 5. Germline-derived CDR1 and CDR2 are SGHTA and FQGTGA. This specimen belongs to a study of T-cell reconstitution after alpha-beta-depleted transplantation in children. The library targeted TCRbeta and was prepared with unique molecular identifiers. TCRdb re-analysed the PCR reads in MiXCR, keeping a single row per CDR3 protein. The sample lists more than 400,000 distinct CDR3 sequences, about an eighth occurring once. Sequenced material: PBMCs, mostly from graft donor cells, taken 180 days after TCRalphabeta/CD19-depleted stem cell transplant. V usage is TRBV7-3 and J usage is TRBJ1-2; TRBD1 matches 8 bases. The TCR sequence derives from a female patient aged 2-9 years who had a stem cell transplant for aplastic anemia, so the T cells may come from the graft donor. The CDR3 spells CASSPRQGNGYTF. Here the CDR3 DNA reads TGTGCCAGCAGCCCTCGACAGGGGAATGGCTACACCTTC.